The clone carrying this T cell receptor (beta chain) appeared a few times. Its specificity is not known. This sample is part of a study of T-cell reconstitution after alpha-beta-depleted transplantation in children. As it was prepared, the TCRbeta library received unique molecular identifiers. TCRdb redid the calling of the PCR reads with MiXCR, one entry per CDR3 protein. The table has almost 250,000 distinct CDR3 sequences, roughly 26% seen once. Study conclusions and caveats: Surviving recipient cells, namely T cells and thymic progenitors, were the source of high day-60 TCRbeta diversity in some patients. Diversity and T-cell counts at one year after transplant derived mostly from new T cells. The origin of alpha-beta T cells about two months after transplant was reportedly several hundred expanded graft clones.

The sequence came from a girl aged 2 to 10 with Fanconi anemia, due to receive a stem cell transplant. The material sequenced was PBMCs, taken before TCRalphabeta/CD19-depleted stem cell transplant.

The CDR3 region is CAWGVGANVLTF. CDR3 nucleotides: TGTGCCTGGGGGGTAGGGGCCAACGTCCTGACTTTC. The chain uses TRBV30 and TRBJ2-6; D unresolved. CDR3 length equals 12 residues. Trimming cost V 5 bases and J 4 bases, with 6 bases left between them. Germline CDR1 and CDR2: GTSNPN and SVGIG (reference sequence).